Listed below are T cell receptor beta chains from one sample, sequenced in a study of T cell changes during pregnancy in multiple sclerosis. Assay used: immunoSEQ multiplex PCR; TCRdb lists only in-frame clones, some missing. Of some 120,000 clones detected, around 90% appear once; the ten largest clones hold 1.5% to 1.7%. The sample in question was peripheral blood, obtained in the third trimester of pregnancy. Receptors were obtained from a female donor with multiple sclerosis, enrolled in a pregnancy study. CDR3s include the opening cysteine and the closing phenylalanine or tryptophan. A D gene is named only where the DNA matches it firmly. Rows give clone size only sometimes, using once, few, many, or a class for an expanded clone.

j_call clone_size d_call v_call cdr3_nt cdr3_aa
TRBJ1-1 NA TRBD1 TRBV5-4 TGTGCCAGCAGCCTGGACAGGGACACTGAAGCTTTCTTT CASSLDRDTEAFF
TRBJ2-1 NA TRBD2 TRBV28 TGTGCCAGCAATGGGGCGGACCGAGGCGGGGGGCGGTTCTTC CASNGADRGGGRFF
TRBJ2-7 NA TRBD1 TRBV9 TGTGCCAGCAGCGCCCCCGGAAGGGGGCACGAGCAGTACTTC CASSAPGRGHEQYF
TRBJ2-7 NA TRBD2 TRBV7-8 TGTGCCAGCAGCTTAGACCGGCCCGGGACTAGCGGGAGTCACGAGCAGTACTTC CASSLDRPGTSGSHEQYF
TRBJ1-2 NA NA TRBV19 TGTGCCAGTAGTATATCGACAGTTAACTATGGCTACACCTTC CASSISTVNYGYTF
TRBJ1-1 NA NA TRBV14 TGTGCCAGCAGCCCCCGGGGGGTGTTTACTGAAGCTTTCTTT CASSPRGVFTEAFF
TRBJ1-1 NA NA TRBV7-9 TGTGCCAGCAGCTTAGCGCGTGGACGGGATGAAGCTTTCTTT CASSLARGRDEAFF
TRBJ2-7 NA TRBD2 TRBV2 TGTGCCAGCAGTTCACTAGCGGGAGGTTTCGGGGACGAGCAGTACTTC CASSSLAGGFGDEQYF
TRBJ1-2 NA TRBD1 TRBV4-1 TGCGCCAGCAGCCCAACCGGAGGGACAGGATATGGCTACACCTTC CASSPTGGTGYGYTF
TRBJ2-2 NA TRBD1 TRBV5-4 TGTGCCAGCAGCTTGCCCGGGACAGGGCTCACCGGGGAGCTGTTTTTT CASSLPGTGLTGELFF
TRBJ2-5 NA TRBD2 TRBV19 TGTGCCAGTAGTATAGAGAAGGGAGGACTAGCCCCGGAGACCCAGTACTTC CASSIEKGGLAPETQYF
TRBJ1-2 NA NA TRBV5-1 TGCGCCAGCAGCCCTGGAGCGGCTCAGGATAACTATGGCTACACCTTC CASSPGAAQDNYGYTF
TRBJ1-1 NA NA TRBV28 TGTGCCAGCAGTTCAGGGTGGCCTGAAGCTTTCTTT CASSSGWPEAFF
TRBJ1-2 NA NA TRBV7-7 TGTGCCAGCAGCTTAAACAGGGCCTTTAACTATGGCTACACCTTC CASSLNRAFNYGYTF
TRBJ1-2 NA NA TRBV6-1 TGTGCCAGCAGCCTCCCCAGCGAGTCGGTGGGCTACACCTTC CASSLPSESVGYTF
TRBJ1-2 NA NA TRBV30 TGTGCCTGGACCCCGGGGGGCTATGGCTACACCTTC CAWTPGGYGYTF
TRBJ1-3 NA NA TRBV18 TGTGCCAGCTCACCACAGGGAGCCTTCTCTGGAAACACCATATATTTT CASSPQGAFSGNTIYF
TRBJ1-5 once TRBD1 TRBV29-1 TGCAGCGCGTGGGACAGCAAAGATCAGCCCCAGCATTTT CSAWDSKDQPQHF
TRBJ2-7 few NA TRBV7-2 TGTGCCAGCAGTTCCCGGGACTTGGGCTACGAGCAGTACTTC CASSSRDLGYEQYF
TRBJ1-4 NA TRBD1 TRBV19 TGTGCCAGTTCCCCGGGACAGGGGGAACGGGCAAGTGAAAAACTGTTTTTT CASSPGQGERASEKLFF